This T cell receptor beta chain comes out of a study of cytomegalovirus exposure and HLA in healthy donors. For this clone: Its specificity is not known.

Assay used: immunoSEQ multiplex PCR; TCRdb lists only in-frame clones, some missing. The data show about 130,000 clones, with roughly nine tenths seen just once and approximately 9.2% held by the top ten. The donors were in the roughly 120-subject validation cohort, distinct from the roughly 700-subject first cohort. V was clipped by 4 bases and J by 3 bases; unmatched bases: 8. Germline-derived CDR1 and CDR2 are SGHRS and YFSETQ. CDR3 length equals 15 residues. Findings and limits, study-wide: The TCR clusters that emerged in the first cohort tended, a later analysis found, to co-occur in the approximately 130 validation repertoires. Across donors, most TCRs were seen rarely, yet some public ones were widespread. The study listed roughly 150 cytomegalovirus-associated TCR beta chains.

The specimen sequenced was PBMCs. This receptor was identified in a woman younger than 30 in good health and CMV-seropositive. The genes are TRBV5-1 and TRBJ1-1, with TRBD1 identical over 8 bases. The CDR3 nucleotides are TGCGCCAGCAGCCCAGGACAGGGTGGGTACACTGAAGCTTTCTTT. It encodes CASSPGQGGYTEAFF.